The clone carrying this T cell receptor (beta chain) was observed at least ten times. Germline V gene data show CDR1 as SGHAT and CDR2 as FQNNGV. The CDR3 runs to 15 residues. V was trimmed by 5 bases and J by 4 bases, leaving 17 bases between them. The data were obtained in a study of T cell repertoires in cytomegalovirus infection. One entry per CDR3 protein results from TCRdb running MiXCR on the reads. The sample has about 360,000 distinct CDR3 sequences, about a sixth seen once; the top ten hold 8.5% to 10%. Material: PBMCs. The sequence was obtained from a human donor in good health (CMV status not recorded). Some clones in this sample may be carry-over from other donors' samples. The V call is TRBV11-2, the J call TRBJ1-1, with D possibly being TRBD1 (5 bases). The CDR3 coding sequence is TGTGCCAGCAGCCCATGGGCGGGGACGGCCACTGAAGCTTTCTTT. Its translation: CASSPWAGTATEAFF. Together with reference TRBV11-2 and TRBJ1-1, the CDR3 gives the full variable domain: EAGVAQSPRYKIIEKRQSVAFWCNPISGHATLYWYQQILGQGPKLLIQFQNNGVVDDSQLPKDRFSAERLKGVDSTLKIQPAKLEDSAVYLCASSPWAGTATEAFFGQGTRLTVV.